This TCR beta chain stems from a study of T cells in Graves' hyperthyroidism and ophthalmopathy. The overall study: Blood from the periphery was taken at initial diagnosis, before any treatment.

Clinical Activity Scores of at least 3, NOSPECS grades of at least 4 and durations under 3 months characterized ophthalmopathy patients. Amplification yielded TCR beta CDR3 regions, with RNA transcripts as the source. The HTBI primer set served for first-round RT-PCR of the TCR CDR3. TCRdb recomputed calls from the multiplex PCR reads with MiXCR, one row per CDR3 protein. The sample has 450,000 to 600,000 distinct CDR3 sequences, around 20% seen once. Comments on this clonotype: The target antigen is unknown.

The CDR3 sequence is 14 residues long. J was trimmed by 8 bases and V by 3 bases; bases with no gene match: 5. The germline V gene has CDR1 LNHNV and CDR2 YYDKDF (reference sequence). Study findings and constraints: The model made its ophthalmopathy prediction, and onset followed a median about 6.8 months later. Blood also held most thyroid clonotypes expanded beyond 0.001.

Sequenced material: blood. The receptor was derived from a man between 35 and 55 years old with Graves' ophthalmopathy. The J gene is TRBJ1-4, the V gene TRBV15; TRBD1 matches 8 bases. CDR3 coding DNA: TGTGCCACCAGCAGCGGACAGGGATGGGAAAAACTGTTTTTT. Protein sequence: CATSSGQGWEKLFF.